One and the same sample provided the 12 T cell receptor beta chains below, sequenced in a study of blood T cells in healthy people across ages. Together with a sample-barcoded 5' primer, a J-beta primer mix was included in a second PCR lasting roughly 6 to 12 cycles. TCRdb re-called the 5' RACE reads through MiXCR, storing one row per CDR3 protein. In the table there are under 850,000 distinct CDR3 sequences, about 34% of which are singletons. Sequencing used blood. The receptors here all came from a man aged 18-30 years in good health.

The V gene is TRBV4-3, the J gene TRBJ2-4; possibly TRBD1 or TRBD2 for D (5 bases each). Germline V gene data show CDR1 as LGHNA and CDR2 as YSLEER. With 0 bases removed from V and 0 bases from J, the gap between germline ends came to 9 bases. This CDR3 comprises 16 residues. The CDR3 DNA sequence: TGCGCCAGCAGCCAAGATGGGACGTTAGCCAAAAACATTCAGTACTTC. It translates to CASSQDGTLAKNIQYF.

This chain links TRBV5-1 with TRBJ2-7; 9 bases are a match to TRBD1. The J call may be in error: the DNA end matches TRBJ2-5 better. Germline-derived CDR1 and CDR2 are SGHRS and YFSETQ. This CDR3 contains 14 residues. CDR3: CASSSRQGDETQYF. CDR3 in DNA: TGCGCCAGCAGCTCCAGACAGGGGGATGAGACCCAGTACTTC.

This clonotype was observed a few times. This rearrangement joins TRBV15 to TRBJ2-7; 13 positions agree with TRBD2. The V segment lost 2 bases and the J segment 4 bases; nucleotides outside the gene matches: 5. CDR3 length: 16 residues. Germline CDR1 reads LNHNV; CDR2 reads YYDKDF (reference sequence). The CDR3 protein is CATSRYGTSGVYEQYF. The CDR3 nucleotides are TGTGCCACCAGCAGATATGGGACTAGCGGGGTTTACGAGCAGTACTTC.

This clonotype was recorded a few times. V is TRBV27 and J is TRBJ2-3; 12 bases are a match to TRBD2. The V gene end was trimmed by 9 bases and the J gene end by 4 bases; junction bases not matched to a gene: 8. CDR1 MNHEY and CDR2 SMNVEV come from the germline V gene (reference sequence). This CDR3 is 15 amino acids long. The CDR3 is CASHLTSGGSDTQYF. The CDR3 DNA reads TGTGCCAGTCACTTGACTAGCGGGGGCTCAGATACGCAGTATTTT.

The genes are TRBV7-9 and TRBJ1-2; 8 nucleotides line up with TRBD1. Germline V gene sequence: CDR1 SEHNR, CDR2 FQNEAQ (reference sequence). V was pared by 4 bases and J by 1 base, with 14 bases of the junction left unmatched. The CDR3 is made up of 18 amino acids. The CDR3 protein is CASSWRQGPFEDNYGYTF. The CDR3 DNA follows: TGTGCCAGCAGCTGGAGACAGGGGCCTTTCGAGGATAACTATGGCTACACCTTC.

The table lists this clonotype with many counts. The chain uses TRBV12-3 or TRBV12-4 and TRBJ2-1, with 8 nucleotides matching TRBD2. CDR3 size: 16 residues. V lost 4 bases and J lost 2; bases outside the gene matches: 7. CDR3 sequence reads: CASSSGVAGTYNEQFF. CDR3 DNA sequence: TGTGCCAGCAGTTCCGGGGTAGCGGGGACCTACAATGAGCAGTTCTTC.

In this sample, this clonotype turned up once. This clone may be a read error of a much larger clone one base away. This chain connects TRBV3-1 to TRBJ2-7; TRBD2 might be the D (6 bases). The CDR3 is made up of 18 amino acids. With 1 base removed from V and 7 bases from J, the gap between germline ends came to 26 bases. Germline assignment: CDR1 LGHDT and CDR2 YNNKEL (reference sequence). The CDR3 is CASSQGNGRGGTYNEQYF. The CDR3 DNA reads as TGTGCCAGCAGCCAAGGAAACGGACGTGGGGGGACCTACAATGAGCAGTACTTC.

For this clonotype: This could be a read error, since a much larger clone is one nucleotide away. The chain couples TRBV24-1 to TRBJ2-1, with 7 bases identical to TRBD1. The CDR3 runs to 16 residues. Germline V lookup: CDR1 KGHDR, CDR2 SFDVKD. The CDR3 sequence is CATSDDRVGIYNGQFF. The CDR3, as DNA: TGTGCCACCAGTGATGACAGGGTAGGGATATACAATGGGCAGTTCTTC.

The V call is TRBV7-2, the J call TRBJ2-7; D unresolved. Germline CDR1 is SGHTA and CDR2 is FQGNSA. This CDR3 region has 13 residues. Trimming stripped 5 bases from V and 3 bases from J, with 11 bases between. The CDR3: CASSVGQHYEQYF. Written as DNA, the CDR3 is TGTGCCAGCAGCGTAGGTCAGCACTACGAGCAGTACTTC.

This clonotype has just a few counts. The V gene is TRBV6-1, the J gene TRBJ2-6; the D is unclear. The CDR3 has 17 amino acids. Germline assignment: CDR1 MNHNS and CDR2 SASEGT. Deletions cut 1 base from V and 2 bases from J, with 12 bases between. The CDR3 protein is CASSEGSALTGANVLTF. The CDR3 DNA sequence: TGTGCCAGCAGTGAAGGTTCCGCCCTAACTGGGGCCAACGTCCTGACTTTC.

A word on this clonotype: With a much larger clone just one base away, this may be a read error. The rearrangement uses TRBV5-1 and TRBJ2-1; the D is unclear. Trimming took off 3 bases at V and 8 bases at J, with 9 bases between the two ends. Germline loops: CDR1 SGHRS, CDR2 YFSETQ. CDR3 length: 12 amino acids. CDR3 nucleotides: TGCGCCAGCAGCTACGTCTTCGATGAGCAGTTCTTC. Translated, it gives CASSYVFDEQFF.

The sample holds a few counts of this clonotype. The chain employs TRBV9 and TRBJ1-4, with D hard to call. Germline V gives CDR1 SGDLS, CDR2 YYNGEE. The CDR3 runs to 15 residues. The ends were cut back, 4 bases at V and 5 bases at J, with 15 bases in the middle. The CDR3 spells CASSPGPLLNEKLFF. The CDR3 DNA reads TGTGCCAGCAGCCCTGGACCCTTATTAAATGAAAAACTGTTTTTT.